This T cell receptor beta chain appears in the sequencing data of a study of T cell responses to AZD1222 COVID-19 vaccine. In the case of this clone: Its antigen is not identified.

Study observations and caveats: White British ancestry dominated among donors, who included more females, and clonal diversity was possibly underestimated. Spike-spanning, vaccine-associated CD4 TCRs were dominant at 160-218 and 743-854. After two AZD1222 doses, spike-specific TCR breadth and depth rose versus day 0.

Repertoires were generated with immunoSEQ multiplex PCR, while TCRdb's copy carries only in-frame clones and drops some. In the table there are some 120,000 clones, under 95% of which are singletons. Germline V gene sequence: CDR1 MDHEN, CDR2 SYDVKM. This CDR3 has 14 amino acids. Trimming shortened V by 10 bases and J by 5 bases, and 20 bases separated the two germline ends. The TCR comes from an adult in good health. The chain combines TRBV28 with TRBJ1-2, with D possibly TRBD1 on 5 matching bases. Source: peripheral blood, taken on day 0 of AZD1222 vaccination. CDR3 DNA sequence: TGTGCCACACAGCGCCTAACCGGGGGGTATGGCTACACCTTC. Protein: CATQRLTGGYGYTF.